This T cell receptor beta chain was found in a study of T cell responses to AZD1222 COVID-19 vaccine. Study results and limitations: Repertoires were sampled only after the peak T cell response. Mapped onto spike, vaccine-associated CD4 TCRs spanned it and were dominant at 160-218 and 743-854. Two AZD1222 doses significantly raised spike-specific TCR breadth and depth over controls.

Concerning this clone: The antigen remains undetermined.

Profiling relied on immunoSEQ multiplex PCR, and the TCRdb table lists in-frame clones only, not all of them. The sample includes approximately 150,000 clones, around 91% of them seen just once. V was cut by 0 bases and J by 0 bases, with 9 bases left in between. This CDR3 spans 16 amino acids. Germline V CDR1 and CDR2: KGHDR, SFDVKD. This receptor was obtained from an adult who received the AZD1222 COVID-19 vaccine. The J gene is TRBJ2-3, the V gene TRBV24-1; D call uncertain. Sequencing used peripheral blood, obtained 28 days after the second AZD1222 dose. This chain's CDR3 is CATSDLKTPSTDTQYF. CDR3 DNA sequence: TGTGCCACCAGTGATTTGAAGACACCTAGCACAGATACGCAGTATTTT.